These 19 T cell receptor beta chains were sequenced from one sample in a study of blood T cells in healthy people across ages. A second PCR of roughly 6 to 12 cycles used a sample-barcoded 5' primer and a J-beta primer mix. One entry per CDR3 protein, called by TCRdb with MiXCR from the 5' RACE reads. The sample yields roughly 1.9 million distinct CDR3 sequences, 39% seen once. The sample comprised blood. The receptors were sampled from a human donor in good health.

The chain has TRBV27 and TRBJ2-3, with a weak D call TRBD2 (5 bases). Germline V CDR1 and CDR2: MNHEY, SMNVEV (reference sequence). V was trimmed by 2 bases and J by 2 bases, leaving 8 bases between them. The CDR3 is 14 residues long. The CDR3 DNA reads TGTGCCAGCAGTTTAACCGGGAACACAGATACGCAGTATTTT. Encoded protein: CASSLTGNTDTQYF.

The V call is TRBV19, the J call TRBJ1-2, with D maybe TRBD1 (5 bases). V lost 6 bases to trimming and J lost 4 bases, with 18 bases between them. Germline V gene sequence: CDR1 LNHDA, CDR2 SQIVND (reference sequence). The CDR3 extends over 15 amino acids. CDR3 DNA sequence: TGTGCCAGTAGCGCACAGGCAGGCCGGTCCTATGGCTACACCTTC. Translating gives CASSAQAGRSYGYTF. Complete variable domain (other parts from reference TRBV19 and TRBJ1-2): DGGITQSPKYLFRKEGQNVTLSCEQNLNHDAMYWYRQDPGQGLRLIYYSQIVNDFQKGDIAEGYSVSREKKESFPLTVTSAQKNPTAFYLCASSAQAGRSYGYTFGSGTRLTVV.

The chain uses TRBV28 and TRBJ2-6; TRBD1 is a possible D gene (6 bases). The V end was cut by 3 bases, the J end by 3 bases, with 12 bases between. This CDR3 has 16 residues. CDR1 and CDR2 (germline): MDHEN, SYDVKM. The CDR3 bases are TGTGCCAGCAGTTTGGGAACAGGGCGTGGGGCCAACGTCCTGACTTTC. It translates to CASSLGTGRGANVLTF.

V is TRBV29-1 and J is TRBJ2-2; D could derive from TRBD1 or TRBD2 (5 bases each). The CDR3 runs to 14 residues. Germline V gene lookup returns CDR1 SQVTM and CDR2 ANQGSEA. V dropped 2 bases and J dropped 3 bases, with 10 bases sitting between them. The CDR3 DNA is TGCAGCGTTGAAACGGGACGGCACACCGGGGAGCTGTTTTTT. Translation: CSVETGRHTGELFF.

This clonotype was recorded at least ten times. The germline gene is not matched at one end of the junction; a read error may be the cause. The V and J genes are TRBV5-1 and TRBJ2-3; the D call may be TRBD1 or TRBD2 (5 bases each). CDR1 SGHRS and CDR2 YFSETQ come from the germline V gene. This CDR3 spans 14 amino acids. This CDR3 reads CASSLGEFTDTQYF. CDR3 DNA: TGTGCCAGCAGCTTGGGGGAGTTCACAGATACGCAGTATTTT.

This clonotype was picked up a small number of times. The chain has TRBV12-5 and TRBJ2-7; the D gene is possibly TRBD2 (7 bases). The germline CDR1 and CDR2 sequences are LGHNT and FRNRAP. Trimming pared 2 bases from V and 2 bases from J, leaving 13 bases between. The length of the CDR3 is 15 residues. The CDR3 spells CASGLLGGATYEQYF. CDR3 coding DNA: TGTGCTAGTGGTTTGTTGGGGGGGGCCACCTACGAGCAGTACTTC.

V usage is TRBV6-6 and J usage is TRBJ2-5, with TRBD1 matching over 9 bases. Germline trimming cut 6 bases from V and 5 bases from J; bases unmatched to any gene: 7. Germline CDR1 reads MNHNY; CDR2 reads SVGAGI (reference sequence). This CDR3 comprises 14 residues. DNA for the CDR3: TGTGCCAGCAGCCGGGACAGGGTGATGGAGACCCAGTACTTC. It yields the protein CASSRDRVMETQYF.

The gene calls are TRBV10-3 and TRBJ1-6; 9 bases fit TRBD1. The germline gives CDR1 ENHRY, CDR2 SYGVKD. V was clipped by 5 bases and J by 14 bases; unmatched bases: 13. CDR3 size: 15 residues. This chain's CDR3 is CAISPGTGKGSALHF. CDR3 DNA sequence: TGTGCCATCAGTCCCGGGACAGGGAAGGGTTCGGCCCTCCACTTT.

This sequence joins TRBV7-2 and TRBJ2-7; D possibly uses TRBD1 or TRBD2 (6 bases each). Between the trimmed V and J ends, which lost 4 bases and 6 bases, there was a span of 22 bases. Germline CDR1 is SGHTA and CDR2 is FQGNSA. This CDR3 spans 16 amino acids. In nucleotides, the CDR3 is TGTGCCAGCAGCTGGGGGAACAGGGAGGCTTTTAGCGAGCAGTACTTC. Translated, it gives CASSWGNREAFSEQYF.

The CDR3 sequence: CAISAGGRGYTF. DNA of the CDR3: TGTGCCATCAGCGCCGGGGGCCGTGGCTACACCTTC. The chain employs TRBV10-3 and TRBJ1-2; weak D call: TRBD1 (6 bases). The CDR3 covers 12 residues. The V and J ends lost 6 bases and 7 bases respectively, with 12 bases between them. Germline lookup yields CDR1 ENHRY and CDR2 SYGVKD.

The rearrangement uses TRBV4-1 and TRBJ2-3; 9 bases align to TRBD2. CDR1 and CDR2 from the germline V gene are MGHRA and YSYEKL. The CDR3 extends over 16 amino acids. After removal of 0 bases from V and 6 bases from J, the junction contained 7 bases not matched to a gene. As DNA, the CDR3 is TGCGCCAGCAGCCAAGAAGGGCGGGGGGGCGGGGATACGCAGTATTTT. This gives the protein CASSQEGRGGGDTQYF.

Worth noting for this clonotype: One junction end disagrees with the germline gene, perhaps due to a read error. The chain carries TRBV10-3 and TRBJ1-1; D gene uncertain. This CDR3 is built from 15 residues. Germline loops: CDR1 ENHRY, CDR2 SYGVKD. CDR3 protein: CAIRDRQLMNTETFF. The CDR3 DNA reads as TGTGCCATCAGGGACCGGCAACTTATGAACACTGAAACTTTCTTT.

CDR3 nucleotides: TGCAGCGTTGAGGATCGGGGTAGGGGGCATGAGCAGTTCTTC. Protein sequence: CSVEDRGRGHEQFF. The V gene is TRBV29-1, the J gene TRBJ2-1; 7 bases map to TRBD1. This CDR3 spans 14 amino acids. V was pared by 3 bases and J by 8 bases, with 10 bases of the junction left unmatched. Per germline, CDR1 SQVTM and CDR2 ANQGSEA.

This chain links TRBV20-1 with TRBJ2-5; D perhaps matches TRBD2 (6 bases). CDR3 length: 15 amino acids. Germline V CDR1 and CDR2: DFQATT, SNEGSKA (reference sequence). The chain's CDR3 is CRPNFLGLGGETQYF. CDR3 DNA: TGCCGACCCAACTTCCTGGGGCTGGGAGGAGAGACCCAGTACTTC.

V is TRBV6-5 and J is TRBJ1-2, with a weak D call TRBD1 (5 bases). Looked up from germline, CDR1 is MNHEY and CDR2 is SVGAGI. The CDR3 covers 13 residues. Trimming removed 0 bases at V and 7 bases at J, with 9 bases between. The CDR3 reads CASSYSAGCGYTF. DNA for the CDR3: TGTGCCAGCAGTTACTCGGCAGGGTGTGGCTACACCTTC.

This clonotype was observed a few times. The rearrangement links TRBV5-1 to TRBJ2-5; 11 bases map to TRBD2. V lost 0 bases to trimming and J lost 3 bases; unmatched junction nucleotides: 1. CDR3 length: 15 residues. Germline-derived CDR1 and CDR2 are SGHRS and YFSETQ. CDR3 amino acids: CASSLELAGEETQYF. As DNA, the CDR3 is TGCGCCAGCAGCTTGGAACTAGCGGGGGAAGAGACCCAGTACTTC.

In this sample, this clonotype turned up many times. The genes are TRBV6-5 and TRBJ1-5; D perhaps matches TRBD1 (5 bases). CDR1 is MNHEY and CDR2 is SVGAGI in the germline V gene. CDR3 length: 14 residues. Trimming pared 5 bases from V and 5 bases from J, leaving 13 bases between. CDR3 residues: CASSPGQGHQPQHF. The CDR3 DNA sequence: TGTGCCAGCAGTCCCGGGCAGGGCCATCAGCCCCAGCATTTT.

This clonotype was recorded a few times. In DNA, the CDR3 is TGTGCCAGCTCACCCAGGGGGCACCTCACAGATACGCAGTATTTT. This translates into CASSPRGHLTDTQYF. This chain connects TRBV18 to TRBJ2-3, with 8 nucleotides matching TRBD1. Germline V CDR1 and CDR2: KGHSH, LQKENI. The CDR3 runs 15 residues. The ends lost 3 bases at V and 2 bases at J; junction bases unmatched: 4.

This clonotype was observed a handful of times. The gene calls are TRBV7-2 and TRBJ2-7, with TRBD2 matching 10 bases. CDR3 length: 15 amino acids. J was trimmed by 5 bases and V by 5 bases; bases with no gene match: 9. Germline V gives CDR1 SGHTA, CDR2 FQGNSA. The CDR3 sequence: CASSPGLAGVNEQYF. CDR3 DNA: TGTGCCAGCAGCCCCGGGCTAGCGGGGGTAAACGAGCAGTACTTC.